The 26 T cell receptor beta chains below all came from one sample that was sequenced in a study of blood T cells in healthy people across ages. The second PCR ran about 7 to 12 cycles with a sample-barcoded 5' primer and J-beta primers. TCRdb itself ran the 5' RACE reads through MiXCR, one entry per CDR3 protein. The table shows hundreds of thousands of distinct CDR3 sequences, with 20% to 25% occurring only once. Sequencing input: blood. Every receptor here comes from a man aged 65-85 years in good health.

The chain employs TRBV5-6 and TRBJ1-2; 8 bases align to TRBD1. J gave up 8 bases and V 0 bases, and 3 bases lay outside the gene matches. This CDR3 contains 13 residues. Germline V gene lookup returns CDR1 SGHDT and CDR2 YYEEEE. The CDR3 sequence is CASSLDRGIGYTF. For the CDR3, the DNA is TGTGCCAGCAGCTTGGACAGGGGGATCGGCTACACCTTC.

This clonotype has more than one count but fewer than ten. This sequence joins TRBV6-5 and TRBJ1-5, with 12 bases fitting TRBD1. From germline, CDR1 is MNHEY and CDR2 SVGAGI. The CDR3 totals 12 residues. V lost 8 bases, J lost 7 bases, and 0 bases stayed unmatched. CDR3 sequence reads: CASGTGGQPQHF. Here the CDR3 DNA reads TGTGCCAGCGGGACAGGGGGCCAGCCCCAGCATTTT.

In this sample, this clonotype turned up once. The chain recombines TRBV5-1 with TRBJ2-1; D is unclear. The length of the CDR3 is 14 residues. V lost 2 bases, J lost 5 bases, and 11 bases lay in between. Germline V gene lookup returns CDR1 SGHRS and CDR2 YFSETQ. The CDR3 here is CASSFWGPDNEQFF. The CDR3 coding sequence is TGCGCCAGCAGCTTCTGGGGTCCGGACAATGAGCAGTTCTTC.

The V and J genes are TRBV7-8 and TRBJ1-3; no clear D gene. This CDR3 region has 12 residues. The germline V gene encodes CDR1 SGHVS and CDR2 FQNEAQ. The V end was cut by 7 bases, the J end by 0 bases, with 4 bases between. The CDR3 reads CASTLSGNTIYF. CDR3 bases: TGTGCCAGCACCCTCTCTGGAAACACCATATATTTT.

This clonotype occurred a few times. J is TRBJ2-3 and V is TRBV20-1, with 11 bases identical to TRBD2. CDR1 is DFQATT, CDR2 SNEGSKA, per germline (reference sequence). V trimming: 1 base; J trimming: 2 bases; junction bases outside the gene matches: 5. The CDR3 runs to 16 residues. The CDR3 protein is CSARGGTSGFTDTQYF. Written as DNA, the CDR3 is TGCAGTGCTAGAGGAGGGACTAGCGGTTTCACAGATACGCAGTATTTT.

This clonotype occurred once. V gene TRBV4-1 combines with J gene TRBJ1-3; D might be TRBD1 (6 bases). Germline V lookup: CDR1 MGHRA, CDR2 YSYEKL. Trimming took off 1 base at V and 0 bases at J, with 10 bases between the two ends. The CDR3 has 16 amino acids. The CDR3 nucleotides are TGCGCCAGCAGCCAAGGGGGGCTCCGCTCTGGAAACACCATATATTTT. This encodes CASSQGGLRSGNTIYF.

This chain uses TRBV20-1 with TRBJ2-5; 10 nucleotides align to TRBD2. The length of the CDR3 is 14 residues. J gave up 4 bases and V 5 bases, and 7 bases lay outside the gene matches. Germline V CDR1 and CDR2: DFQATT, SNEGSKA (reference sequence). The CDR3 reads CSAPGLANIETQYF. CDR3 DNA: TGCAGTGCTCCGGGACTAGCGAATATAGAGACCCAGTACTTC.

This clonotype was seen a handful of times. The chain carries TRBV20-1 and TRBJ1-4; 7 bases agree with TRBD1. Unmatched junction bases numbered 5, after V lost 6 bases and J lost 7 bases. Germline V lookup: CDR1 DFQATT, CDR2 SNEGSKA (reference sequence). This CDR3 region has 12 residues. In nucleotides, the CDR3 is TGCAGTGCCGACAGGGCGGGTGAAAAACTGTTTTTT. Amino acids: CSADRAGEKLFF.

This clonotype was observed a handful of times. The rearrangement uses TRBV6-5 and TRBJ2-7, with D possibly being TRBD1 (6 bases). Germline loops: CDR1 MNHEY, CDR2 SVGAGI. V shed 5 bases and J shed 2 bases, with 10 bases lying between them. This CDR3 spans 13 amino acids. CDR3 DNA sequence: TGTGCCAGCAGTCCAGGGGAAGCCTACGAGCAGTACTTC. It codes for CASSPGEAYEQYF.

There are a few counts of this clonotype. V is TRBV20-1 and J is TRBJ2-7; D is undetermined. The V and J ends lost 3 bases and 3 bases respectively, with 6 bases between them. Germline V gene lookup returns CDR1 DFQATT and CDR2 SNEGSKA (reference sequence). The CDR3 extends over 11 amino acids. For the CDR3, the DNA is TGCAGTGCTAGTGATTACTACGAGCAGTACTTC. Translation gives CSASDYYEQYF.

This clonotype was detected only a few times. This sequence joins TRBV29-1 and TRBJ2-5; TRBD1 matches at 10 bases. The DNA end favors TRBJ2-1, so the J call may be wrong. Looked up from germline, CDR1 is SQVTM and CDR2 is ANQGSEA. The CDR3 covers 14 residues. CDR3 coding DNA: TGCAGCGTCACCGGGACAGGGGCTTACAATGAGCAGTTCTTC. The encoded protein is CSVTGTGAYNEQFF.

This clonotype was counted at least ten times. Written as DNA, the CDR3 is TGTGCCAGCAGCTTAGCCTTGGGTACAGGATCCTACGAGCAGTACTTC. Translation gives CASSLALGTGSYEQYF. The chain is built from TRBV7-9 and TRBJ2-7; maybe TRBD1 (5 bases). Trimming shortened V by 0 bases and J by 1 base, and 13 bases separated the two germline ends. CDR3 size: 16 residues. The germline V gene encodes CDR1 SEHNR and CDR2 FQNEAQ (reference sequence).

This clonotype was seen more than once but under ten times. The J gene is TRBJ2-5, the V gene TRBV6-1; D is possibly TRBD2 (6 bases). CDR3 size: 15 residues. The V end was cut by 6 bases, the J end by 5 bases, with 19 bases between. Per germline, CDR1 MNHNS and CDR2 SASEGT. Written as DNA, the CDR3 is TGTGCCAGCAGCGGACGGACTACGCCGGGGGAGACCCAGTACTTC. It translates to CASSGRTTPGETQYF.

This clonotype has a count of ten or more. The V call is TRBV7-2, the J call TRBJ1-5; D unresolved. There are 13 residues in the CDR3. Germline CDR1 reads SGHTA; CDR2 reads FQGNSA. Trimming removed 5 bases from V and 4 bases from J, with 9 bases in between. The CDR3 bases are TGTGCCAGCAGCCTCGGACTTAATCAGCCCCAGCATTTT. It translates to CASSLGLNQPQHF.

This clonotype turned up a few times. V gene TRBV18 combines with J gene TRBJ2-5; D remains ambiguous. The V gene's germline CDR1 is KGHSH and CDR2 LQKENI. Trimming pared 0 bases from V and 4 bases from J, leaving 9 bases between. The CDR3 spans 14 residues. The CDR3: CASSPPVGRETQYF. DNA of the CDR3: TGTGCCAGCTCACCACCGGTCGGGCGAGAGACCCAGTACTTC.

This chain joins TRBV28 and TRBJ2-7; D tentatively fits TRBD1 or TRBD2 (5 bases each). Per the germline V gene, CDR1 is MDHEN and CDR2 is SYDVKM. The CDR3 consists of 14 residues. Trimming cost V 5 bases and J 2 bases, with 13 bases left between them. Here the CDR3 reads CASSPWDGTYEQYF. The CDR3 DNA reads TGTGCCAGCAGTCCGTGGGACGGAACCTACGAGCAGTACTTC.

The sample holds many counts of this clonotype. The rearrangement links TRBV5-1 to TRBJ1-5; D is ambiguous. CDR3 size: 14 residues. Trimming pared 0 bases from V and 4 bases from J, leaving 8 bases between. The germline CDR1 and CDR2 sequences are SGHRS and YFSETQ. The CDR3 sequence: CASSLGSGNQPQHF. The CDR3 bases are TGCGCCAGCAGCTTGGGTTCTGGGAATCAGCCCCAGCATTTT.

On this clonotype itself: Possible read error: a much larger clone is one base away. The V call is TRBV20-1, the J call TRBJ2-1; 7 nucleotides line up with TRBD1. The CDR3 has 13 residues. The V gene end was trimmed by 5 bases and the J gene end by 7 bases; junction bases not matched to a gene: 8. The germline V gene encodes CDR1 DFQATT and CDR2 SNEGSKA (reference sequence). The CDR3 loop reads CSAQQGSQNEQFF. The CDR3 DNA reads TGCAGTGCTCAACAGGGGTCGCAAAATGAGCAGTTCTTC.

This rearrangement joins TRBV25-1 to TRBJ1-5; weak D call: TRBD1 (6 bases). The length of the CDR3 is 14 residues. V was cut by 1 base and J by 7 bases, with 11 bases left in between. Germline V gives CDR1 MGHDK, CDR2 SYGVNS. For the CDR3, the DNA is TGTGCCAGCAGTGAATTGGGGGCTGAGCAGCCCCAGCATTTT. It yields the protein CASSELGAEQPQHF.

This clonotype was counted at least ten times. V is TRBV7-3 and J is TRBJ1-6; a weak D match, TRBD1 (5 bases). CDR1 and CDR2 (germline): SGHTA, FQGTGA. The CDR3 has 15 amino acids. Trimming cost V 1 base and J 6 bases, with 10 bases left between them. CDR3 nucleotide sequence: TGTGCCAGCAGCTTAAGGCAGGGAAGTAATTCACCCCTCCACTTT. Protein: CASSLRQGSNSPLHF.

This clonotype has at least ten counts. The gene calls are TRBV5-6 and TRBJ2-5; D tentatively reads TRBD1 or TRBD2 (5 bases each). The better agreement between TRBJ2-7 and the DNA end casts doubt on the J call. The CDR3 sequence is 13 residues long. Germline V gene lookup returns CDR1 SGHDT and CDR2 YYEEEE. CDR3 sequence (DNA): TGTGCCAGCAGCTTCGGGACGTGGTACGAGCAGTACTTC. Translation gives CASSFGTWYEQYF.

This clonotype was seen just once. V usage is TRBV11-2 and J usage is TRBJ2-5; the match to TRBD1 covers 7 bases. The J call may be mistaken, given a closer DNA end match to TRBJ2-7. Germline lookup yields CDR1 SGHAT and CDR2 FQNNGV. This CDR3 spans 14 amino acids. Here the CDR3 DNA reads TGTGCCAGCAGCGGCGACAGGGCTCACAACGAGCAGTACTTC. The encoded protein is CASSGDRAHNEQYF.

The chain couples TRBV6-5 to TRBJ1-5; D unresolved. V dropped 6 bases and J dropped 3 bases, with 12 bases sitting between them. Germline CDR1 reads MNHEY; CDR2 reads SVGAGI. The CDR3 runs 14 residues. CDR3 in amino acids: CASSGRNSNQPQHF. The CDR3 DNA is TGTGCCAGCAGCGGACGCAACTCCAATCAGCCCCAGCATTTT.

The chain carries TRBV10-3 and TRBJ2-5; 11 bases line up with TRBD2. Gene TRBJ2-1 matches the end of the DNA better, so the J call may be wrong. Germline CDR1 ENHRY, CDR2 SYGVKD. CDR3 length equals 15 residues. The CDR3 nucleotides read TGTGCCATCAGCCAGGGGACTAGCGGTTACAATGAGCAGTTCTTC. Amino acids: CAISQGTSGYNEQFF.

This clonotype was counted between two and nine times. The chain links TRBV20-1 to TRBJ2-5; D not resolved. This CDR3 has 15 amino acids. V dropped 0 bases and J dropped 2 bases, with 13 bases sitting between them. Per the germline V gene, CDR1 is DFQATT and CDR2 is SNEGSKA (reference sequence). The chain's CDR3 is CSARDWQAIQETQYF. The CDR3 nucleotides read TGCAGTGCTAGAGATTGGCAGGCCATTCAAGAGACCCAGTACTTC.

CDR3 coding DNA: TGCAGTGTCAACGGAGGGAGGGGGTCCTACAATGAGCAGTTCTTC. Its protein product is CSVNGGRGSYNEQFF. The rearrangement uses TRBV20-1 and TRBJ2-1, with D perhaps matching TRBD2 (7 bases). Trimming removed 7 bases at V and 1 base at J, with 17 bases between. Germline V lookup: CDR1 DFQATT, CDR2 SNEGSKA (reference sequence). The CDR3 has 15 amino acids.